These 21 T cell receptor beta chains originate from one sample sequenced in a study of T cells in Graves' hyperthyroidism and ophthalmopathy. TCR beta CDR3 regions were amplified from RNA transcripts. The HTBI primer set drove a first-round RT-PCR of the TCR CDR3. From the multiplex PCR reads, TCRdb called clonotypes with MiXCR, one entry per CDR3 protein. The table includes hundreds of thousands of distinct CDR3 sequences, approximately 14% detected once. Input material: blood. Every receptor here comes from a young woman with Graves' hyperthyroidism.

This clonotype has a handful of counts. The J gene is TRBJ2-7, the V gene TRBV5-1; D gene uncertain. This CDR3 is 14 amino acids long. CDR1 and CDR2 (germline): SGHRS, YFSETQ. Trimming pared 1 base from V and 3 bases from J, leaving 11 bases between. The CDR3 sequence is CASSLIRVDYEQYF. The CDR3 DNA reads TGCGCCAGCAGCTTGATCCGGGTCGACTACGAGCAGTACTTC. Looking up the rest from reference TRBV5-1 and TRBJ2-7 gives the full variable domain: KAGVTQTPRYLIKTRGQQVTLSCSPISGHRSVSWYQQTPGQGLQFLFEYFSETQRNKGNFPGRFSGRQFSNSRSEMNVSTLELGDSALYLCASSLIRVDYEQYFGPGTRLTVT.

The rearrangement uses TRBV6-2 or TRBV6-3 and TRBJ2-7; 7 bases are shared with TRBD2. V lost 8 bases to trimming and J lost 4 bases; unmatched junction nucleotides: 11. The germline V gene has CDR1 MNHEY and CDR2 SVGEGT. This CDR3 contains 14 residues. This chain's CDR3 is CASSREGLPYEQYF. CDR3 coding DNA: TGTGCCAGCTCCAGAGAGGGACTACCTTACGAGCAGTACTTC.

This clonotype turned up a few times. The chain combines TRBV9 with TRBJ2-3, with 7 bases lining up with TRBD1. The CDR3 runs 15 residues. V shed 3 bases and J 2 bases; nucleotides not matched to a gene: 6. Germline-derived CDR1 and CDR2 are SGDLS and YYNGEE. Here the CDR3 DNA reads TGTGCCAGCAGCGCCTGGGACAGAGACACAGATACGCAGTATTTT. This translates into CASSAWDRDTDTQYF.

J is TRBJ1-2 and V is TRBV27, with D perhaps matching TRBD1 (6 bases). CDR1 and CDR2 (germline): MNHEY, SMNVEV (reference sequence). This CDR3 spans 15 amino acids. V lost 1 base, J lost 6 bases, and 15 bases lay in between. The CDR3 bases are TGTGCCAGCAGTTTATTCGGCAGGGGAGGAGATGGCTACACCTTC. It translates to CASSLFGRGGDGYTF.

This clonotype appeared many times. The chain joins TRBV7-3 to TRBJ1-6, with D uncertain. Germline V gene lookup returns CDR1 SGHTA and CDR2 FQGTGA. The V end was cut by 1 base, the J end by 9 bases, with 7 bases between. The CDR3 length is 13 residues. The CDR3 here is CASSLRPASPLHF. The CDR3 DNA follows: TGTGCCAGCAGCTTAAGGCCAGCTTCACCCCTCCACTTT.

This clonotype was seen at least ten times. The chain combines TRBV6-2 or TRBV6-3 with TRBJ2-7; the D is unclear. The CDR3 covers 16 residues. The V end was cut by 1 base, the J end by 0 bases, with 13 bases between. The germline CDR1 and CDR2 sequences are MNHEY and SVGEGT. CDR3 protein: CASSYFLSRSSYEQYF. As DNA, the CDR3 is TGTGCCAGCAGTTACTTCCTCTCCAGGAGCTCCTACGAGCAGTACTTC.

This sequence joins TRBV19 and TRBJ2-1; D unclear. CDR3 length: 13 residues. The germline V gene encodes CDR1 LNHDA and CDR2 SQIVND (reference sequence). Between the trimmed V and J ends, which lost 5 bases and 4 bases, there was a span of 9 bases. The CDR3 DNA is TGTGCCAGTAGTTGGGATGGTTACAATGAGCAGTTCTTC. This sequence encodes CASSWDGYNEQFF. The variable domain in full, completed from reference TRBV19 and TRBJ2-1, reads DGGITQSPKYLFRKEGQNVTLSCEQNLNHDAMYWYRQDPGQGLRLIYYSQIVNDFQKGDIAEGYSVSREKKESFPLTVTSAQKNPTAFYLCASSWDGYNEQFFGPGTRLTVL.

At least ten counts were recorded for this clonotype. V is TRBV30 and J is TRBJ2-3; 8 bases align to TRBD1. This CDR3 comprises 15 residues. With 0 bases clipped from V and 8 bases from J, the junction kept 10 bases outside the gene matches. The germline V gene has CDR1 GTSNPN and CDR2 SVGIG (reference sequence). The CDR3 bases are TGTGCCTGGAGTGTAGGGGGACAGGCCCGAGGTACGCAGTATTTT. Protein product: CAWSVGGQARGTQYF.

In the case of this clonotype: This may come from a read error, since a much larger clone is one base off. The chain carries TRBV7-2 and TRBJ2-2; D is unresolved. The V gene's germline CDR1 is SGHTA and CDR2 FQGNSA. Deletions cut 4 bases from V and 3 bases from J, with 9 bases between. This CDR3 is built from 14 residues. As DNA, the CDR3 is TGTACCAGCAGCTACGCCGCCTACACCGGGGAGCTGTTTTTT. Amino acids: CTSSYAAYTGELFF.

This sequence joins TRBV5-1 and TRBJ2-3, with 8 bases that match TRBD2. The CDR3 length is 16 residues. Germline lookup yields CDR1 SGHRS and CDR2 YFSETQ. The V segment lost 0 bases and the J segment 5 bases; nucleotides outside the gene matches: 8. The DNA of the CDR3 is TGCGCCAGCAGCTTGGGAACTAGCGGTCCGGGAGATACGCAGTATTTT. Its translation is CASSLGTSGPGDTQYF. The full variable domain, completed using reference TRBV5-1 and TRBJ2-3, is KAGVTQTPRYLIKTRGQQVTLSCSPISGHRSVSWYQQTPGQGLQFLFEYFSETQRNKGNFPGRFSGRQFSNSRSEMNVSTLELGDSALYLCASSLGTSGPGDTQYFGPGTRLTVL.

This clonotype was observed many times. In nucleotides, the CDR3 is TGTGCCAACTCCCTAGGAACAGCTAGCACAGATACGCAGTATTTT. This sequence encodes CANSLGTASTDTQYF. The chain recombines TRBV12-3 or TRBV12-4 with TRBJ2-3; D gene ambiguous. The V and J ends lost 10 bases and 0 bases respectively, with 17 bases between them. CDR3 length equals 15 residues.

The rearrangement joins TRBV29-1 to TRBJ1-2; weak D call: TRBD1 (6 bases). Germline V CDR1 and CDR2: SQVTM, ANQGSEA. Between the trimmed V and J ends, which lost 4 bases and 0 bases, there was a span of 15 bases. The CDR3 runs to 15 residues. For the CDR3, the DNA is TGCAGCGTTGCGGGGGACACGGTTTCTAACTATGGCTACACCTTC. This sequence encodes CSVAGDTVSNYGYTF.

This clonotype has at least ten counts. V and J are TRBV6-1 and TRBJ2-1, with a tentative D call TRBD1 (6 bases). The germline CDR1 and CDR2 sequences are MNHNS and SASEGT. CDR3 length: 13 amino acids. Trimming shortened V by 6 bases and J by 10 bases, and 16 bases separated the two germline ends. The chain's CDR3 is CASRQPPGTEQFF. The CDR3 DNA sequence: TGTGCCAGCAGACAACCGCCCGGGACAGAGCAGTTCTTC.

This clonotype was counted at least ten times. The V call is TRBV20-1, the J call TRBJ1-2; 9 bases align to TRBD1. The CDR3 length is 15 residues. CDR1 and CDR2 (germline): DFQATT, SNEGSKA (reference sequence). V was clipped by 2 bases and J by 7 bases; unmatched bases: 11. CDR3 bases: TGCAGTGCTAGACCCACAGGGGGCGGACGGGCTGGCTACACCTTC. Amino acids: CSARPTGGGRAGYTF.

This clonotype has a count of ten or more. The chain carries TRBV7-6 and TRBJ2-3; 10 bases line up with TRBD2. CDR3 length: 16 amino acids. Unmatched junction bases numbered 10, after V lost 5 bases and J lost 5 bases. Germline V gene lookup returns CDR1 SGHVS and CDR2 FNYEAQ. The CDR3 DNA follows: TGTGCCAGCAGCCTCTCTAGCGGGAGTCGGGTAGATACGCAGTATTTT. Its translation: CASSLSSGSRVDTQYF.

There are many counts of this clonotype. The chain combines TRBV11-3 with TRBJ2-5; 11 nucleotides match TRBD2. This CDR3 is built from 16 residues. CDR1 is SGHNT and CDR2 is YENEEA in the germline V gene. The V segment lost 1 base and the J segment 3 bases; nucleotides outside the gene matches: 4. The CDR3 spells CASSLAPGLAEETQYF. As DNA, the CDR3 is TGTGCCAGCAGCTTAGCTCCGGGACTAGCGGAAGAGACCCAGTACTTC.

V gene TRBV5-5 combines with J gene TRBJ1-2, with a weak D call TRBD1 (6 bases). V was pared by 6 bases and J by 1 base, with 13 bases between. The CDR3 length is 14 residues. Germline loops: CDR1 SGHKS, CDR2 YYEKEE (reference sequence). CDR3 sequence reads: CASTLLDSNYGYTF. The CDR3 DNA follows: TGTGCCAGCACCCTTTTGGACAGTAACTATGGCTACACCTTC.

The sample holds many counts of this clonotype. The chain couples TRBV28 to TRBJ2-5, with D perhaps assigned TRBD1 or TRBD2 (5 bases each). Germline values: CDR1 MDHEN, CDR2 SYDVKM. The V end lost 6 bases, the J end lost 5 bases, and 22 bases lay between the germline ends. This CDR3 is 16 amino acids long. DNA for the CDR3: TGTGCCAGCAGCCAGAGCCGGAGAGGGGCGAGGGAGACCCAGTACTTC. Translating it yields CASSQSRRGARETQYF.

This clonotype came up many times. As DNA, the CDR3 is TGTGCCAGCAGCCACCCCGGGACAGGGACCTACGAGCAGTACTTC. It translates to CASSHPGTGTYEQYF. The chain is built from TRBV28 and TRBJ2-7; 9 bases match TRBD1. CDR1 is MDHEN and CDR2 is SYDVKM in the germline V gene. The CDR3 length is 15 residues. V lost 6 bases to trimming and J lost 2 bases; unmatched junction nucleotides: 8.

This chain uses TRBV28 with TRBJ1-2; D is perhaps TRBD1 (6 bases). The germline gives CDR1 MDHEN, CDR2 SYDVKM. V gave up 8 bases and J gave up 8 bases, with 18 bases separating them. The CDR3 is 13 amino acids. The DNA of the CDR3 is TGTGCCAGCTATACCCAGGGGTTGGGGGGCTACACCTTC. It codes for CASYTQGLGGYTF.

This clonotype showed up many times. This chain links TRBV11-2 with TRBJ2-1, with TRBD2 matching over 14 bases. V lost 0 bases, J lost 7 bases, and 11 bases stayed unmatched. The CDR3 totals 19 residues. The germline V gene encodes CDR1 SGHAT and CDR2 FQNNGV. This chain's CDR3 is CASSLEVPGLAGARNEQFF. CDR3 nucleotides: TGTGCCAGCAGCTTAGAAGTCCCGGGACTAGCGGGGGCGCGGAATGAGCAGTTCTTC.